This passage covers 10 T cell receptor beta chains from one sample sequenced in a study of control samples from healthy donors and cancer patients. Sequencing was performed with immunoSEQ multiplex PCR; in TCRdb, only in-frame clones are kept and a portion is missing. The table lists tens of thousands of clones, about nine tenths of them singletons. Sequencing used blood. The source is a man aged 25-45 years in good health.

The V gene is TRBV4-1, the J gene TRBJ1-3; D possibly corresponds to TRBD1 (6 bases). Germline V gives CDR1 MGHRA, CDR2 YSYEKL. The V end was cut by 1 base, the J end by 2 bases, with 9 bases between. This CDR3 region has 15 residues. The CDR3 reads CASSQATGTGNTIYF. Here the CDR3 DNA reads TGCGCCAGCAGCCAAGCTACAGGGACTGGAAACACCATATATTTT.

The rearrangement joins TRBV6-5 to TRBJ2-7, with 12 bases lining up with TRBD2. Germline assignment: CDR1 MNHEY and CDR2 SVGAGI. The CDR3 sequence is 14 residues long. The V segment lost 6 bases and the J segment 4 bases; nucleotides outside the gene matches: 4. CDR3 in DNA: TGTGCCAGCAGCCGACTAGCGGGAGCTTACGAGCAGTACTTC. This translates into CASSRLAGAYEQYF.

V gene TRBV9 combines with J gene TRBJ2-2; D assignment may be TRBD1 or TRBD2 (6 bases each). Germline lookup yields CDR1 SGDLS and CDR2 YYNGEE. Trimming removed 0 bases at V and 2 bases at J, with 8 bases between. The CDR3 totals 15 residues. CDR3 region: CASSVGGANTGELFF. The CDR3 region has the DNA TGTGCCAGCAGCGTAGGGGGGGCCAACACCGGGGAGCTGTTTTTT.

This chain joins TRBV7-3 and TRBJ2-3, with D hard to call. V was clipped by 2 bases and J by 0 bases, with 12 bases between them. Germline CDR1 and CDR2: SGHTA and FQGTGA. The length of the CDR3 is 16 residues. CDR3 sequence reads: CASSLGAKLSTDTQYF. The CDR3 DNA reads TGTGCCAGCAGCTTAGGTGCCAAACTAAGCACAGATACGCAGTATTTT.

The rearrangement joins TRBV29-1 to TRBJ2-1; 8 positions agree with TRBD1. The CDR3 has 14 residues. The V segment lost 4 bases and the J segment 9 bases; nucleotides outside the gene matches: 11. The V gene's germline CDR1 is SQVTM and CDR2 ANQGSEA. CDR3 sequence: CSVVRSQGASEQFF. Here the CDR3 DNA reads TGCAGCGTTGTCCGGAGTCAGGGGGCCAGTGAGCAGTTCTTC.

This clone is classed as large (0.1 to 1%). The chain recombines TRBV7-8 with TRBJ2-2; TRBD1 matches at 7 bases. V was clipped by 1 base and J by 3 bases; unmatched bases: 5. There are 16 residues in the CDR3. Germline CDR1 SGHVS, CDR2 FQNEAQ. CDR3 nucleotide sequence: TGTGCCAGCAGCTTAGGCTCGACAGGGCACACCGGGGAGCTGTTTTTT. As protein: CASSLGSTGHTGELFF.

The table lists this clone with a few counts. V gene TRBV27 combines with J gene TRBJ1-6, with 10 bases lining up with TRBD1. Germline V gene lookup returns CDR1 MNHEY and CDR2 SMNVEV (reference sequence). Trimming cost V 5 bases and J 7 bases; bases outside gene matches: 11. This CDR3 has 17 residues. CDR3 amino acids: CASSRRAGTGENSPLHF. As DNA, the CDR3 is TGTGCCAGCAGTCGTAGGGCCGGGACAGGGGAAAATTCACCCCTCCACTTT.

CDR3 sequence: CATRKGVTGELFF. The CDR3 region has the DNA TGTGCCACCAGAAAAGGGGTCACCGGGGAGCTGTTTTTT. The chain employs TRBV24-1 and TRBJ2-2, with D maybe TRBD1 (5 bases). Per germline, CDR1 KGHDR and CDR2 SFDVKD. Trimming removed 7 bases at V and 4 bases at J, with 9 bases between. The CDR3 runs 13 residues.

V usage is TRBV20-1 and J usage is TRBJ2-3, with no clear D. V was cut by 1 base and J by 5 bases, with 1 base left in between. CDR3 length: 10 residues. The germline V gene has CDR1 DFQATT and CDR2 SNEGSKA (reference sequence). The CDR3 sequence: CSARGDTQYF. The CDR3 nucleotides read TGCAGTGCTAGAGGAGATACGCAGTATTTT.

The rearrangement joins TRBV3-1 (or the pseudogene TRBV3-2) to TRBJ2-7; 7 nucleotides align to TRBD2. This CDR3 spans 12 amino acids. Trimming at V came to 0 bases and at J to 9 bases, leaving 2 bases not matched to a gene. Germline V gene sequence: CDR1 LGHDT, CDR2 YNNKEL (reference sequence). CDR3 in amino acids: CASSQEGGRQYF. For the CDR3, the DNA is TGTGCCAGCAGCCAAGAGGGAGGGCGGCAGTACTTC.